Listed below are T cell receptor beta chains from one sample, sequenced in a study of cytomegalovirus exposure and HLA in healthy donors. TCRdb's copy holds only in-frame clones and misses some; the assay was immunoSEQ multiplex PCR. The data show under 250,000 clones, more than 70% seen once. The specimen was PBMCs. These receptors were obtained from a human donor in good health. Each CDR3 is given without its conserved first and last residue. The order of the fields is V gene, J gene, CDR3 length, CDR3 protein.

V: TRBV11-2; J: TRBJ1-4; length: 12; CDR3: ASSPQGAGEKLF
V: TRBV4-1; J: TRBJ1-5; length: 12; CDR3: ASSGQVSNQPQH
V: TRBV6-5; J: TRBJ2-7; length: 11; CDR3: ASSRGEGGEQY
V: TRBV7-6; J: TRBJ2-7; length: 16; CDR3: ASSSEGLAGAYSYEQY
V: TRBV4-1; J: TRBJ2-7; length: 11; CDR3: ASSRFLAYEQY
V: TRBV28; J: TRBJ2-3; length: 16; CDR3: ASSGPSGRTTSTDTQY
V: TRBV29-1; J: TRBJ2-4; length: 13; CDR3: SAQTSGRAGDIQY
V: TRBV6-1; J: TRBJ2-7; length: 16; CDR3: ASSEAWGGTSGEYEQY
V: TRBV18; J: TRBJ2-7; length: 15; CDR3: ASSPPLGSGDSYEQY
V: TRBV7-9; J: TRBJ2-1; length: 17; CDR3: ASSPGGRAPTFSYNEQF
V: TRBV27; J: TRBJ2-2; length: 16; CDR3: ANPPGTSGRGGTGELF
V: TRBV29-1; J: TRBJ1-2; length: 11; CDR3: SVEGQGAVGYT
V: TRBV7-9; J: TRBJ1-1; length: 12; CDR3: ASSWDRGPTEAF
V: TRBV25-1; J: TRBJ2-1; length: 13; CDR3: ASSDLAGLTPEQF
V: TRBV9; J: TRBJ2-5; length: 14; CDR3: ASSPPTSPGLETQY
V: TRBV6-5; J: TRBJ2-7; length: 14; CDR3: ASSYSAGVVLGEQY
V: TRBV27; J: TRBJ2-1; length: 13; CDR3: ASTGDRVSYNEQF
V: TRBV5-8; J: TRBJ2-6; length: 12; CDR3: ASSLLGRANVLT
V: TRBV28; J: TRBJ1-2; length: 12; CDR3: ASTDRGANYGYT
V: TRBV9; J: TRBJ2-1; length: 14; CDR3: ASSVRAGVTYNEQF
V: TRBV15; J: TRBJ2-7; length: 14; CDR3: ATGRDRAGTAREQY
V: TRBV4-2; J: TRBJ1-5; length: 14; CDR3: ASSQDKGGYNQPQH
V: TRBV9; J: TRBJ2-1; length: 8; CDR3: ASGGNEQF
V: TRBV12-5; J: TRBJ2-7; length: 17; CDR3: ASGIARPRDRADSYEQY
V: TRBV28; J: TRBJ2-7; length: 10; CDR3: ASSWGDYEQY
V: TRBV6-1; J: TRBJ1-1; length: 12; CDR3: ASSLGQGNTEAF
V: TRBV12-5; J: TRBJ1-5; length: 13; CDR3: ASGLVQSGNQPQH
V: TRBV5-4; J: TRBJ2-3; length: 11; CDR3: ASSLESTDTQY
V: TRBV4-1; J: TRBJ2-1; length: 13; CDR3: ASSQVTGTGNGQF
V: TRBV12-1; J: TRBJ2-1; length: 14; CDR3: ASSSPGSGSMDEQF
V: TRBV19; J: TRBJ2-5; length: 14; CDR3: ASRSPLGSGTETQY
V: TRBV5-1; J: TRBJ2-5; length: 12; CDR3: ASSRGQAQETQY
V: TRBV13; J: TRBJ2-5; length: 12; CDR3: ASSLAGVEETQY
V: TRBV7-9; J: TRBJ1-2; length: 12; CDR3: ASSPSGGGYGYT
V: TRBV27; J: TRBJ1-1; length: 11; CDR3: ASESQGGTEAF
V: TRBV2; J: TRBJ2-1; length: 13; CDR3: ASTERQGVRNEQF
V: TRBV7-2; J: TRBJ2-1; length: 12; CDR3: ASSTRQGAGEQF
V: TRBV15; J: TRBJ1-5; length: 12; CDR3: ATSRVQSNQPQH
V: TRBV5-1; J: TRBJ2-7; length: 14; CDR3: ASSLLQGGDSYEQY
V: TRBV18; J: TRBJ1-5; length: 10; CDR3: ASSVNNQPQH
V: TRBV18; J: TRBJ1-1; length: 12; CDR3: ASSPDRANTEAF
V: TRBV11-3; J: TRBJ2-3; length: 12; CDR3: ASSLGRGSDTQY
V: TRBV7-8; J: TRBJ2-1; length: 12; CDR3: ASSTAETSGRTF
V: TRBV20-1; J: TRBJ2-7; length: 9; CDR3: SAIGIFEQY
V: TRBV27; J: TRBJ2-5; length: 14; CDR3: ASSLWSGGTRETQY
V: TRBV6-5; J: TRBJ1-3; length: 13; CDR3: ASSYWPSEGNTIY